Below, one T cell receptor beta chain is given with its context. The method was immunoSEQ multiplex PCR; TCRdb's version includes in-frame clones alone and lacks a portion of them. The sample lists roughly 2,300,000 clones, 85% to 95% seen once, with 0.37% in the top ten. This entry belongs to a study of shared clonotypes between healthy human individuals. On the study more broadly: Each donor's CD8 memory used one plate, CD8 naive two, each CD4 subset three.

V lost 10 bases, J lost 5 bases, and 13 bases stayed unmatched. The germline CDR1 and CDR2 sequences are MNHNS and SASEGT. CDR3 length: 15 amino acids. This chain connects TRBV6-1 to TRBJ2-5; 10 nucleotides agree with TRBD1. The sequence came from a man between 18 and 29 years old in good health. Some clones in this sample may be carry-over from other donors' samples. Material: naive CD4+ T cells from PBMCs. Documented subset: CD45RA+ positively selected. The CDR3 region has the DNA TGTGCCATCACACCCACGGGACAGGGGCCGGAGACCCAGTACTTC. Residues: CAITPTGQGPETQYF.